This TCR beta chain was recovered during a study of response to subunit inactivated influenza vaccine. General observations from the study: Few new T cells, the authors suggested, are recruited by each seasonal influenza vaccination.

The table lists this clonotype with many counts. Antigen specificity is unknown. V lost 1 base to trimming and J lost 0 bases, with 10 bases between them. Germline loops: CDR1 SGHVS, CDR2 FNYEAQ. The CDR3 contains 16 residues. TCRdb called the RT-PCR reads again in MiXCR, with one record for every CDR3 protein. The table includes about 570,000 distinct CDR3 sequences, about 12% detected once. The receptor's source is a man in his forties or fifties who received an inactivated influenza vaccine. The chain couples TRBV7-6 to TRBJ1-3; weak D call: TRBD1 (6 bases). The input for sequencing was PBMCs from blood, taken on the day of vaccination. The CDR3 DNA sequence: TGTGCCAGCAGCTTAGGGACAGCGAACTCTGGAAACACCATATATTTT. It encodes CASSLGTANSGNTIYF. The complete variable domain, with remaining parts taken from reference TRBV7-6 and TRBJ1-3, reads GAGVSQSPRYKVTKRGQDVALRCDPISGHVSLYWYRQALGQGPEFLTYFNYEAQQDKSGLPNDRFSAERPEGSISTLTIQRTEQRDSAMYRCASSLGTANSGNTIYFGEGSWLTVV.